This T cell receptor beta chain originates from a study of response to subunit inactivated influenza vaccine. The germline gives CDR1 ENHRY, CDR2 SYGVKD. The V and J ends lost 3 bases and 7 bases, in that order; junction bases with no gene match: 8. This CDR3 is 14 amino acids long. TCRdb reprocessed the RT-PCR reads with MiXCR, giving one entry per CDR3 protein. The sample shows approximately 700,000 distinct CDR3 sequences, about 15% of them seen only once. The source of this sequence is a man aged 50 or older who received an inactivated influenza vaccine. The input for sequencing was PBMCs from blood, taken 14 to 15 days before vaccination. The rearrangement links TRBV10-3 to TRBJ1-1, with 7 bases fitting TRBD1. The DNA of the CDR3 is TGTGCCATCAGTGACTACCGGGACAGCCTTGAAGCTTTCTTT. Amino acids: CAISDYRDSLEAFF.